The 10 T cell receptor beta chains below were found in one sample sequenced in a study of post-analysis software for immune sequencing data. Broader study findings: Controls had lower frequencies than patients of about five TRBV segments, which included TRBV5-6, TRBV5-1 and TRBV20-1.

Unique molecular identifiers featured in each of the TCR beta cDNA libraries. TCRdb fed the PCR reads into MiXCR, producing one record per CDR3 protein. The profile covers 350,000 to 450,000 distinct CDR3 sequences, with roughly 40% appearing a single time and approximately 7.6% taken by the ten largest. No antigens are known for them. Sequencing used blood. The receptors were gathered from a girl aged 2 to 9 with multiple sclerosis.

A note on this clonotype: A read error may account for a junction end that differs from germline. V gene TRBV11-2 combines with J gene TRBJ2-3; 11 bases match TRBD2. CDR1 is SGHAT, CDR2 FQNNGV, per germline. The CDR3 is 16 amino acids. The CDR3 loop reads CASSFTSGGMTDAQYF. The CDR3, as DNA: TGTGCCAGCAGCTTTACTAGCGGGGGCATGACAGATGCGCAGTATTTT.

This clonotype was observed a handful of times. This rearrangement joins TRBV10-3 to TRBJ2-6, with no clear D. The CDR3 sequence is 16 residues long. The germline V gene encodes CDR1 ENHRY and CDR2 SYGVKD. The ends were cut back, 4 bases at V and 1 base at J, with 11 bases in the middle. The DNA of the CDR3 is TGTGCCATCAGTGTTTTTAGGTCGTCTGGGGCCAACGTCCTGACTTTC. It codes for CAISVFRSSGANVLTF.

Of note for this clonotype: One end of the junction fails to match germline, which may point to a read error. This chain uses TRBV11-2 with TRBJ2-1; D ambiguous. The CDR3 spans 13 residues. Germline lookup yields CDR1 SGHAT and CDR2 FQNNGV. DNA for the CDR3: TGTGCCAGCAGCTTAGATCTGGGGAATGGGCAGTTCTTC. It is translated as CASSLDLGNGQFF.

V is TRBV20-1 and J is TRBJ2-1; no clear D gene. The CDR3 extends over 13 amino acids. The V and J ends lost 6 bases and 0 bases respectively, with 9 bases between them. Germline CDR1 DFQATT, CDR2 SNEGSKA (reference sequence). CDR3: CSAFRSSYNEQFF. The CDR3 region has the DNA TGCAGTGCCTTCAGAAGCTCCTACAATGAGCAGTTCTTC.

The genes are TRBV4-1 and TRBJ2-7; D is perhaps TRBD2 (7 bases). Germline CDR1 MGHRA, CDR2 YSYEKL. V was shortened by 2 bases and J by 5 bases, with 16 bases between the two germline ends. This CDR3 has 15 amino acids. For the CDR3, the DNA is TGCGCCAGCAGCCAAAGAGGGGGGGCGGGCGACGAGCAGTACTTC. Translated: CASSQRGGAGDEQYF.

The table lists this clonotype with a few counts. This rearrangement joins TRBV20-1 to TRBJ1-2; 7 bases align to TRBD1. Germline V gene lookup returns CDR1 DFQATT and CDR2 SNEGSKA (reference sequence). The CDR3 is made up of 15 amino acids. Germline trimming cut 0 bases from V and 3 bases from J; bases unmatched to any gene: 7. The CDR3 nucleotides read TGCAGTGCTAGAGAGGGGCAGGGGGGTGACTATGGCTACACCTTC. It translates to CSAREGQGGDYGYTF.

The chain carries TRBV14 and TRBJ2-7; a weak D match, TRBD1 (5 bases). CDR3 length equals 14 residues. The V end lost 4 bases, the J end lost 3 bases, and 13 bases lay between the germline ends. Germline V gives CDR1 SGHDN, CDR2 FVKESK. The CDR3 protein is CASSLTGIFYEQYF. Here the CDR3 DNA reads TGTGCCAGCAGCCTTACAGGAATCTTCTACGAGCAGTACTTC.

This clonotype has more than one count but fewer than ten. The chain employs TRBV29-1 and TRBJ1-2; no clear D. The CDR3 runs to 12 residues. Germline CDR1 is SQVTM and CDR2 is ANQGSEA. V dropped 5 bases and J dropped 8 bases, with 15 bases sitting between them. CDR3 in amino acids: CSVMTGAGGYTF. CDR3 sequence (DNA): TGCAGCGTTATGACTGGAGCGGGAGGCTACACCTTC.

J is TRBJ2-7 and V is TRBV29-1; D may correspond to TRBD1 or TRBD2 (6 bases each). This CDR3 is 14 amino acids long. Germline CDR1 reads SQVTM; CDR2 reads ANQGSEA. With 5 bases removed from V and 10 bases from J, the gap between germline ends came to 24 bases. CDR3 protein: CSVRQEGRGRAQYF. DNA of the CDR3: TGCAGCGTTCGACAGGAGGGCAGGGGAAGGGCCCAGTACTTC.

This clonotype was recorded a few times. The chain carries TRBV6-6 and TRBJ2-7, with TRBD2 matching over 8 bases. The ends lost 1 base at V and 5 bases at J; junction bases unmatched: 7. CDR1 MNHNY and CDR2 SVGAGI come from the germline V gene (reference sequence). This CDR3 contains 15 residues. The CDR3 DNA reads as TGTGCCAGCAGTTACTTCCGGGAGGGCCGTGACGAGCAGTACTTC. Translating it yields CASSYFREGRDEQYF.